Listed here are 18 T cell receptor beta chains from one sample, sequenced in a study of shared clonotypes between healthy human individuals (dated by TCRdb to 2020 to 2021). Library preparation was by the immunoSEQ multiplex PCR assay. TCRdb retrieved this table from immuneACCESS and kept in-frame rearrangements only. Not all clones are present; in checked studies, unresolved V genes account for under half, and no reason is known for the remainder. In all, the sample holds about 600,000 clones, and around 97% of those were seen once. The ten largest clones take up approximately 0.057% of the sample. The sequencing sample was made of naive CD4+ T cells sorted from blood. The cell subset or site label of this sample denotes: CD45RA+ positively selected. These receptors all come from a woman in her twenties or thirties in good health.

This clone was seen a single time. The J gene is TRBJ2-2, the V gene TRBV10-1; D unresolved. This CDR3 has 14 residues. V dropped 6 bases and J dropped 6 bases, with 14 bases sitting between them. Germline assignment: CDR1 WNHNN and CDR2 SYGVQD (reference sequence). CDR3 in amino acids: CASRDGPQPGELFF. CDR3 nucleotides: TGCGCCAGCAGGGACGGACCTCAGCCCGGGGAGCTGTTTTTT.

This sequence joins TRBV28 and TRBJ1-4; tentative D call: TRBD1 (6 bases). Germline V gene lookup returns CDR1 MDHEN and CDR2 SYDVKM. This CDR3 has 15 amino acids. V lost 2 bases to trimming and J lost 7 bases, with 14 bases between them. CDR3 protein: CASSLLQGFGEKLFF. The CDR3 nucleotides are TGTGCCAGCAGTTTACTGCAGGGGTTCGGTGAAAAACTGTTTTTT. The complete variable domain, with remaining parts taken from reference TRBV28 and TRBJ1-4, reads DVKVTQSSRYLVKRTGEKVFLECVQDMDHENMFWYRQDPGLGLRLIYFSYDVKMKEKGDIPEGYSVSREKKERFSLILESASTNQTSMYLCASSLLQGFGEKLFFGSGTQLSVL.

This rearrangement joins TRBV5-5 to TRBJ1-2; no reliable D call. CDR3 length equals 14 residues. Trimming left V 0 bases short and J 4 bases short, with 10 bases between. Germline V gene data show CDR1 as SGHKS and CDR2 as YYEKEE (reference sequence). The CDR3 sequence: CASSLGASPYGYTF. The CDR3, as DNA: TGTGCCAGCAGCTTGGGGGCCAGTCCCTATGGCTACACCTTC.

This clone was seen only once. The V call is TRBV28, the J call TRBJ2-1; D assignment may be TRBD1 or TRBD2 (5 bases each). The germline CDR1 and CDR2 sequences are MDHEN and SYDVKM. The CDR3 has 17 amino acids. Trimming stripped 5 bases from V and 3 bases from J, with 20 bases between. The DNA for the CDR3 is TGTGCCAGCAGTCCGGGACCTAGACCTTATGGCTACAATGAGCAGTTCTTC. As protein: CASSPGPRPYGYNEQFF.

The chain carries TRBV7-9 and TRBJ1-6; the match to TRBD1 covers 10 bases. Per the germline V gene, CDR1 is SEHNR and CDR2 is FQNEAQ (reference sequence). This CDR3 region has 14 residues. V dropped 5 bases and J dropped 8; count of bases not matched to a gene: 3. CDR3 DNA: TGTGCCAGCAGCCGCGGACAGGGGGATTCACCCCTCCACTTT. Residues: CASSRGQGDSPLHF.

This sequence joins TRBV7-8 and TRBJ2-7; D perhaps matches TRBD1 (5 bases). Germline CDR1 and CDR2: SGHVS and FQNEAQ. V gave up 1 base and J gave up 9 bases, with 13 bases separating them. The CDR3 spans 13 residues. CDR3 DNA: TGTGCCAGCAGCTTAGGCCAAGGGGAAGGGCAGTACTTC. Residues: CASSLGQGEGQYF.

This chain uses TRBV5-6 with TRBJ2-5, with unresolved D. Germline CDR1 SGHDT, CDR2 YYEEEE. V was cut by 0 bases and J by 2 bases, with 2 bases left in between. CDR3 length: 12 residues. DNA for the CDR3: TGTGCCAGCAGCTTGGGACAAGAGACCCAGTACTTC. Protein product: CASSLGQETQYF.

The chain carries TRBV2 and TRBJ1-2, with unresolved D. This CDR3 region has 13 residues. Trimming took 3 bases from V and 2 from J, leaving 7 bases between them. CDR1 is SNHLY and CDR2 is FYNNEI in the germline V gene. CDR3 coding DNA: TGTGCCAGCAGTGACAGGCAGAACTATGGCTACACCTTC. Translation gives CASSDRQNYGYTF.

Comment on this clone: The sample carries other DNA sequences with the same CDR3. The CDR3: CASSLGGTGNQPQHF. The CDR3 bases are TGTGCCAGCAGTTTGGGGGGGACAGGGAATCAGCCCCAGCATTTT. The V and J genes are TRBV28 and TRBJ1-5; 9 nucleotides agree with TRBD1. CDR3 length: 15 amino acids. V trimming: 3 bases; J trimming: 4 bases; junction bases outside the gene matches: 4. Germline CDR1 MDHEN, CDR2 SYDVKM.

The V and J genes are TRBV5-1 and TRBJ2-1; D is undetermined. The CDR3 is made up of 15 amino acids. Germline lookup yields CDR1 SGHRS and CDR2 YFSETQ. V lost 0 bases to trimming and J lost 7 bases, with 14 bases between them. This chain's CDR3 is CASSLGITGRNEQFF. As DNA, the CDR3 is TGCGCCAGCAGCTTGGGGATCACGGGCAGAAATGAGCAGTTCTTC.

The chain has TRBV4-1 and TRBJ2-3; possibly TRBD2 for D (6 bases). The CDR3 sequence is 16 residues long. In germline, CDR1 is MGHRA, CDR2 YSYEKL. Between the trimmed V and J ends, which lost 7 bases and 6 bases, there was a span of 23 bases. CDR3 in DNA: TGCGCCAGCAAAGGGACCCGAGCGGGCCGCAAGGATACGCAGTATTTT. It encodes CASKGTRAGRKDTQYF.

This clone has a handful of counts. The chain joins TRBV6-1 to TRBJ1-5; D call uncertain. The CDR3 covers 12 residues. Germline V lookup: CDR1 MNHNS, CDR2 SASEGT. V lost 4 bases and J lost 4, with 5 bases in between. DNA of the CDR3: TGTGCCAGCAGTGGTGTAAATCAGCCCCAGCATTTT. Translation: CASSGVNQPQHF.

The chain couples TRBV5-4 to TRBJ2-3; 16 bases line up with TRBD2. The CDR3 is 17 amino acids. The ends lost 4 bases at V and 6 bases at J; junction bases unmatched: 8. Germline loops: CDR1 SGHNT, CDR2 YYREEE (reference sequence). The CDR3 DNA reads TGTGCCAGCAGCGTGGGACTAGCGGGAGGGCCGTGGGATACGCAGTATTTT. Translation gives CASSVGLAGGPWDTQYF.

The chain links TRBV18 to TRBJ2-7; 10 bases fit TRBD2. Trimming at V came to 3 bases and at J to 3 bases, leaving 8 bases not matched to a gene. The CDR3 consists of 16 residues. Germline loops: CDR1 KGHSH, CDR2 LQKENI. The CDR3 bases are TGTGCCAGCTCACCCTCAGGGAGCGGGAGGGGCTACGAGCAGTACTTC. Translated, it gives CASSPSGSGRGYEQYF.

The chain employs TRBV6-6 and TRBJ2-3, with a weak D call TRBD2 (6 bases). The germline V gene encodes CDR1 MNHNY and CDR2 SVGAGI (reference sequence). V shed 2 bases and J shed 4 bases, with 16 bases lying between them. There are 16 residues in the CDR3. CDR3 in amino acids: CASSYTAGPGPDTQYF. CDR3 DNA sequence: TGTGCCAGCAGTTACACGGCGGGGCCCGGGCCAGATACGCAGTATTTT.

This sequence joins TRBV6-5 and TRBJ2-1; 7 bases are shared with TRBD1. Trimming cost V 6 bases and J 9 bases; bases outside gene matches: 14. Per the germline V gene, CDR1 is MNHEY and CDR2 is SVGAGI. The CDR3 totals 15 residues. The CDR3 sequence is CASRKLTTGTAEQFF. CDR3 bases: TGTGCCAGCAGGAAACTTACGACAGGGACCGCTGAGCAGTTCTTC.

J is TRBJ2-2 and V is TRBV11-2; D uncertain. This CDR3 comprises 16 residues. V was shortened by 3 bases and J by 6 bases, with 17 bases between the two germline ends. Looked up from germline, CDR1 is SGHAT and CDR2 is FQNNGV. CDR3 residues: CASSLGRPLLPGELFF. In DNA, the CDR3 is TGTGCCAGCAGCTTGGGTAGGCCCCTCTTGCCCGGGGAGCTGTTTTTT.

V usage is TRBV11-1 and J usage is TRBJ2-7, with 7 positions matching TRBD2. The CDR3 spans 13 residues. Germline-derived CDR1 and CDR2 are SGHAT and FQDESV (reference sequence). V trimming: 3 bases; J trimming: 11 bases; junction bases outside the gene matches: 10. The CDR3 region is CASSFAAGVVKYF. CDR3 nucleotide sequence: TGTGCCAGCAGCTTTGCTGCGGGAGTGGTAAAGTACTTC.